This T cell receptor beta chain was found in a study of blood T cells in healthy people across ages. A J-beta primer mix and a sample-barcoded 5' primer were used in a second PCR of roughly 6 to 12 cycles. TCRdb passed the 5' RACE reads through MiXCR, listing each CDR3 protein once. The top ten clones hold 10% to 15% of a sample with 800,000 to 950,000 distinct CDR3 sequences, around 36% of them seen once. V lost 4 bases and J 9 bases, leaving 13 bases between the germline ends. Germline values: CDR1 GTSNPN, CDR2 SVGIG (reference sequence). The CDR3 loop spans 13 amino acids. V is TRBV30 and J is TRBJ1-6; tentative D call: TRBD1 (5 bases). The material sequenced was blood. The origin of this receptor is a man younger than 30 in good health. CDR3 region: CAWMGPFGSPLHF. The CDR3 nucleotides are TGTGCCTGGATGGGACCCTTCGGTTCACCCCTCCACTTT. Complete variable domain (other parts from reference TRBV30 and TRBJ1-6): SQTIHQWPATLVQPVGSPLSLECTVEGTSNPNLYWYRQAAGRGLQLLFYSVGIGQISSEVPQNLSASRPQDRQFILSSKKLLLSDSGFYLCAWMGPFGSPLHFGNGTRLTVT.